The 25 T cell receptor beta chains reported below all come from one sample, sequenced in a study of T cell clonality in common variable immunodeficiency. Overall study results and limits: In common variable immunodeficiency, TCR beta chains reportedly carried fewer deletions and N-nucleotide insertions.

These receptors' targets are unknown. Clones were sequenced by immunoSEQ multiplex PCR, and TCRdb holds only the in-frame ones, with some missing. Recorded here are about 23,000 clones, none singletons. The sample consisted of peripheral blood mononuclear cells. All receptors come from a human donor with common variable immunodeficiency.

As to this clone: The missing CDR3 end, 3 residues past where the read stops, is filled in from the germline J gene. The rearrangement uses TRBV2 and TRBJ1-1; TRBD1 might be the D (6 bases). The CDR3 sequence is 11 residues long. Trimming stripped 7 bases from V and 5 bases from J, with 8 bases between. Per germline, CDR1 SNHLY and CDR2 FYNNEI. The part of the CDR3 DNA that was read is TGTGCCAGCAAAGGGGGAACTGAA. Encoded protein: CASKGGTE. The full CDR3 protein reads CASKGGTEAFF. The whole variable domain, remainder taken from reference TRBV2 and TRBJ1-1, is EPEVTQTPSHQVTQMGQEVILRCVPISNHLYFYWYRQILGQKVEFLVSFYNNEISEKSEIFDDQFSVERPDGSNFTLKIRSTKLEDSAMYFCASKGGTEAFFGQGTRLTVV.

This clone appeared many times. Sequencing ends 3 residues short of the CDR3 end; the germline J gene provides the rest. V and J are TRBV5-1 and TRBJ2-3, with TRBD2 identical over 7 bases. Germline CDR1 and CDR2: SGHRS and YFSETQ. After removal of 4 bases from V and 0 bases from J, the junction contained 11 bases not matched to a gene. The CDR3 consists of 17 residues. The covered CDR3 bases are TGCGCCAGCAGCACATTGGGGGGAGCGGGAAGCACAGATACG. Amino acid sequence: CASSTLGGAGSTDT. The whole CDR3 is CASSTLGGAGSTDTQYF.

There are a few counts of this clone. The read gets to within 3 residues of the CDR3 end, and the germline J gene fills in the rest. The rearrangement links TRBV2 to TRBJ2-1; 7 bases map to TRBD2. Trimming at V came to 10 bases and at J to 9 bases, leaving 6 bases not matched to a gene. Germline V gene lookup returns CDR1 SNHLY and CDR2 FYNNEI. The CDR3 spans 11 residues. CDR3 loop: CATRGETEQFF. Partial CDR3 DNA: TGTGCCACTCGGGGGGAGACTGAG.

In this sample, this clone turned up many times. This CDR3 reads CASTAGGSYEQYF. Incomplete CDR3 DNA: TGTGCCAGCACGGCGGGGGGGTCCTACGAG. The chain uses TRBV18 and TRBJ2-7; the match to TRBD2 covers 9 bases. The read terminates 3 residues before the CDR3 end, so the remaining end is supplied by the germline J gene. The CDR3 consists of 13 residues. J lost 1 base, V lost 8 bases, and 3 bases had no gene match. Per germline, CDR1 KGHSH and CDR2 LQKENI. The full variable domain, with the rest looked up from reference TRBV18 and TRBJ2-7, is NAGVMQNPRHLVRRRGQEARLRCSPMKGHSHVYWYRQLPEEGLKFMVYLQKENIIDESGMPKERFSAEFPKEGPSILRIQQVVRGDSAAYFCASTAGGSYEQYFGPGTRLTVT.

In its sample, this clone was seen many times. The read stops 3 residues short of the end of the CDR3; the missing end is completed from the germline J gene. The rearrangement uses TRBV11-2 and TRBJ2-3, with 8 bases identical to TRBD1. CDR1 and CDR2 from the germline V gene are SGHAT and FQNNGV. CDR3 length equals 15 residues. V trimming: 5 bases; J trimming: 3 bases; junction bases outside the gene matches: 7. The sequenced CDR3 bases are TGTGCCAGCAGCATCAGGGGGCGCTTGACAGATACG. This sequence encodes CASSIRGRLTDT. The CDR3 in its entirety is CASSIRGRLTDTQYF.

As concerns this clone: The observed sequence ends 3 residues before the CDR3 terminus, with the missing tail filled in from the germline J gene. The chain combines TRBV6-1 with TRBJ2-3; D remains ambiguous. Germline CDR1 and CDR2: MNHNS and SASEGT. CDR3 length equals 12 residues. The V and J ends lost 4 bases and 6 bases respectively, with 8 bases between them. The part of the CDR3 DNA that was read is TGTGCCAGCAGTGGGCACGTGGATACG. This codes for CASSGHVDT. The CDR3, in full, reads CASSGHVDTQYF.

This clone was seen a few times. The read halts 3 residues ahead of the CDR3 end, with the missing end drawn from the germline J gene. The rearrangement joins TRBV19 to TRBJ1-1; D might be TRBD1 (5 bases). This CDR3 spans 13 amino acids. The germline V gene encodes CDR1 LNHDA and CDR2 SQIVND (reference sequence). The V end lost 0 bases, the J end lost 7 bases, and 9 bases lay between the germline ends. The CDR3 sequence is CASSIDRTSEAFF. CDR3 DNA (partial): TGTGCCAGTAGTATAGATCGGACAAGTGAA.

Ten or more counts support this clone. CDR3 DNA (partial): TGCAGTGCTCACAGGGGAGACTATGGC. The encoded protein is CSAHRGDYG. The CDR3 in full is CSAHRGDYGYTF. The chain joins TRBV20-1 to TRBJ1-2; TRBD1 matches at 7 bases. The read ends 3 residues early relative to the CDR3; the germline J gene fills the gap. V lost 5 bases, J lost 3 bases, and 3 bases stayed unmatched. The CDR3 has 12 amino acids. The germline V gene encodes CDR1 DFQATT and CDR2 SNEGSKA (reference sequence).

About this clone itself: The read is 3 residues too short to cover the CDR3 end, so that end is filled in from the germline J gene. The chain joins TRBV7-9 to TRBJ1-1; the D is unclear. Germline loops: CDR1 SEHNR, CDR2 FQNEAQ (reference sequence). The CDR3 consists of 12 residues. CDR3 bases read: TGTGCCAGCAGCTTATATAAACAGGAA. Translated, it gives CASSLYKQE. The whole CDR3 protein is CASSLYKQEAFF.

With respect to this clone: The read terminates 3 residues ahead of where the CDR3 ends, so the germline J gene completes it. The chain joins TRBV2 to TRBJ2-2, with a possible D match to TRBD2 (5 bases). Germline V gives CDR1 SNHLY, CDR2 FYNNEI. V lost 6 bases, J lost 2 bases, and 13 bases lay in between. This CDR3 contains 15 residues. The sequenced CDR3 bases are TGTGCCAGCAGCGCAACTGGACTCAACACCGGGGAG. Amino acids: CASSATGLNTGE. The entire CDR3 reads CASSATGLNTGELFF.

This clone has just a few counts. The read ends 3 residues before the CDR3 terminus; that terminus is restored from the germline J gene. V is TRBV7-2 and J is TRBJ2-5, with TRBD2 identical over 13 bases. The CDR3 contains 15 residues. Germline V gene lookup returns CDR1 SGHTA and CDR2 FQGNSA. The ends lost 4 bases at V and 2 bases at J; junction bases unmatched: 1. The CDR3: CASSSGLAGQETQYF. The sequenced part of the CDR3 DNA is TGTGCCAGCAGCTCGGGACTAGCGGGGCAAGAGACC.

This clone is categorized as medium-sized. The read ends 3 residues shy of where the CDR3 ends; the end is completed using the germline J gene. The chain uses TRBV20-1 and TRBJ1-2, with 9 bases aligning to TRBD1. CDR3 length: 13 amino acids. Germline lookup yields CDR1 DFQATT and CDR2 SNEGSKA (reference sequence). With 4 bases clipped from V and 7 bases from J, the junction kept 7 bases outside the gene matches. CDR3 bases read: TGCAGTGCTATTGACAGGGGGGGGTTTGGC. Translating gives CSAIDRGGFG. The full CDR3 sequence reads CSAIDRGGFGYTF.

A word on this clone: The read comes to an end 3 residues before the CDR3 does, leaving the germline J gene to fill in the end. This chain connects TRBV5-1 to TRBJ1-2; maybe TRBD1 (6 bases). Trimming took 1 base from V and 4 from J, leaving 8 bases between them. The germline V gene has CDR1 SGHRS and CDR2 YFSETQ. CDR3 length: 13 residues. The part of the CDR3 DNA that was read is TGCGCCAGCAGCTTGAGAGGGGGCTATGGC. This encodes CASSLRGGYG. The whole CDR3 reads CASSLRGGYGYTF.

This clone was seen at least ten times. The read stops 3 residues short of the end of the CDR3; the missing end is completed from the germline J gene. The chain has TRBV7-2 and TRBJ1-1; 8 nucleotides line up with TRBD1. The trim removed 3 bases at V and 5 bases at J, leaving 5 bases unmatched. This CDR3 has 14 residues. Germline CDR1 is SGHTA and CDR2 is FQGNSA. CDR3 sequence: CASSFRTGSTEAFF. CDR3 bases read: TGTGCCAGCAGCTTTCGGACAGGGTCAACTGAA.

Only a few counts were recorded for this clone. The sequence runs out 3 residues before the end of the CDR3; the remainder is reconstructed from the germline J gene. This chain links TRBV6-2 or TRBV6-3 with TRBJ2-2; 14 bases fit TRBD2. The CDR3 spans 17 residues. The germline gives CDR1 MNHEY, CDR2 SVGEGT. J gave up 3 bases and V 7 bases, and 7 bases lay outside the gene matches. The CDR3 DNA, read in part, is TGTGCCAGCAAATTCGGACTAGCGGGAGGCCACACCGGGGAG. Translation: CASKFGLAGGHTGE. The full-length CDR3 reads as CASKFGLAGGHTGELFF.

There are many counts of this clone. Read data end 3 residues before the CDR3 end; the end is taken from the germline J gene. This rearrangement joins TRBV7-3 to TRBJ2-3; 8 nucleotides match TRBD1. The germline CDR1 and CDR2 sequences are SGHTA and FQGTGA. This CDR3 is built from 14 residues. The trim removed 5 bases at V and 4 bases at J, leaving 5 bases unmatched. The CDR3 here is CASSLDRDPDTQYF. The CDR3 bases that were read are TGTGCCAGCAGCCTGGACAGGGATCCAGATACG.

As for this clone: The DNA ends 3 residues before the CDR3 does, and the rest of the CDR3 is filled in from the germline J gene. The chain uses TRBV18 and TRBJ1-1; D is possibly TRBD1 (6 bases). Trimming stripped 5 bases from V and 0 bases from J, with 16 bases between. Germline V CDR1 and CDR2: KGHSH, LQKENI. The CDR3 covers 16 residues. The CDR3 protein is CASSSIPTGMNTEAFF. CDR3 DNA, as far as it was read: TGTGCCAGCTCATCGATACCCACAGGGATGAACACTGAA.

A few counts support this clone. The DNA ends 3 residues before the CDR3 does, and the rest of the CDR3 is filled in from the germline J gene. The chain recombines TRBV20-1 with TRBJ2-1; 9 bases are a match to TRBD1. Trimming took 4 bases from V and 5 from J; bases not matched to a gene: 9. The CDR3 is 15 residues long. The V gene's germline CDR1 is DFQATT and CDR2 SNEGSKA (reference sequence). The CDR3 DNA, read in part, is TGCAGTGCTACCAAACAGGGGGCGTGGGACAATGAG. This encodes CSATKQGAWDNE. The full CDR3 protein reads CSATKQGAWDNEQFF.

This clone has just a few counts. The chain's CDR3 is CASSSRQGNYGYTF. The DNA read from the CDR3 is TGTGCCAGCAGCTCTAGACAGGGGAACTATGGC. The rearrangement joins TRBV7-8 to TRBJ1-2, with 8 bases aligning to TRBD1. The sequenced fragment ends 3 residues before the CDR3 boundary, so the rest is inferred from the germline J gene. V lost 4 bases, J lost 2 bases, and 3 bases stayed unmatched. CDR1 is SGHVS, CDR2 FQNEAQ, per germline. The CDR3 totals 14 residues.

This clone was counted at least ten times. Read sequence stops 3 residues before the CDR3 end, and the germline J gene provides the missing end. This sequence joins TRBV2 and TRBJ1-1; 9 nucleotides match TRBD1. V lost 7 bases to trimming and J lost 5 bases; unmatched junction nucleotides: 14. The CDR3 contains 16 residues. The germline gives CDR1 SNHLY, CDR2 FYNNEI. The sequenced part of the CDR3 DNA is TGTGCCAGCAACCGCGGATCCGGGACAGGGACTACTGAA. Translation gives CASNRGSGTGTTE. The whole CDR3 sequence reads CASNRGSGTGTTEAFF.

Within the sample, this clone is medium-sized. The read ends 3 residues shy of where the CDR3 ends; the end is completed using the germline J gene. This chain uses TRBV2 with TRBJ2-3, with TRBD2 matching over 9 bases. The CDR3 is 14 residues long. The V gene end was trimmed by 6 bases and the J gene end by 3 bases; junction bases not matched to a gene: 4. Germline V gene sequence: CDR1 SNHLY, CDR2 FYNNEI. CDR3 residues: CASRPGLATDTQYF. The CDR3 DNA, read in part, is TGTGCCAGCAGACCGGGACTAGCTACAGATACG.

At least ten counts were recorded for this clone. CDR3 sequence reads: CASSKLAGGSYQETQYF. The CDR3 bases that were read are TGTGCCAGTAGTAAACTAGCGGGGGGCTCCTACCAAGAGACC. This chain links TRBV19 with TRBJ2-5; TRBD2 matches at 12 bases. The read comes to an end 3 residues before the CDR3 does, leaving the germline J gene to fill in the end. From germline, CDR1 is LNHDA and CDR2 SQIVND (reference sequence). The V gene end was trimmed by 4 bases and the J gene end by 0 bases; junction bases not matched to a gene: 6. The CDR3 runs to 17 residues. The complete variable domain, with remaining parts taken from reference TRBV19 and TRBJ2-5, reads DGGITQSPKYLFRKEGQNVTLSCEQNLNHDAMYWYRQDPGQGLRLIYYSQIVNDFQKGDIAEGYSVSREKKESFPLTVTSAQKNPTAFYLCASSKLAGGSYQETQYFGPGTRLLVL.

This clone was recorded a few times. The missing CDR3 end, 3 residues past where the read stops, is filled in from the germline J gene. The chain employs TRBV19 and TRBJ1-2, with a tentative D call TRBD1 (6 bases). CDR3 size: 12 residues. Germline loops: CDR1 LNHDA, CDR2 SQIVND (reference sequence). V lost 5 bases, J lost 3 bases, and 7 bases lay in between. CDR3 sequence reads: CASSQGYYGYTF. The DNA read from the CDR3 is TGTGCCAGTAGTCAGGGGTACTATGGC.

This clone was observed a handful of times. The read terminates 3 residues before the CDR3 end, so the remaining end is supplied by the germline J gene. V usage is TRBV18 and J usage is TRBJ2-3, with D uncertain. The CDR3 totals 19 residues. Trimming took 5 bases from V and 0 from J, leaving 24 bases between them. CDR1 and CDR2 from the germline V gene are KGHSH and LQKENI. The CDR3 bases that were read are TGTGCCAGCTCAGCCTATACGAGTATCGTTGGTCGGAGCACAGATACG. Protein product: CASSAYTSIVGRSTDT. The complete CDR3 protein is CASSAYTSIVGRSTDTQYF.

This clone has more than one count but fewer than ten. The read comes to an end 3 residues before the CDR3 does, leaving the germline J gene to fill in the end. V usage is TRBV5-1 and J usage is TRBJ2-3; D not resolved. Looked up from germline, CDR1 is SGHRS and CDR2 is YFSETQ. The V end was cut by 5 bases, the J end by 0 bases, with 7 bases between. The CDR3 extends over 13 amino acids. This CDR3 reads CASSEGSTDTQYF. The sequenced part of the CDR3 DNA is TGCGCCAGCAGTGAAGGTAGCACAGATACG.